The clone carrying this T cell receptor (beta chain) was observed a few times. What it binds is not known. The data belong to a study of blood T cells in healthy people across ages. Study conclusions and caveats: Naive T cell percentage by flow cytometry tracked strongly with beta diversity.

Primers used in a second PCR of about 7 to 12 cycles were a sample-barcoded 5' primer and a J-beta primer mix. In TCRdb, the 5' RACE reads were re-called with MiXCR into one record per CDR3 protein. This sample has hundreds of thousands of distinct CDR3 sequences, with around 31% found just once. Germline values: CDR1 SQVTM, CDR2 ANQGSEA. CDR3 length: 13 amino acids. V shed 4 bases, J shed 1 base, and the junction held 2 bases outside the gene matches. The chain joins TRBV29-1 to TRBJ1-1, with 8 positions matching TRBD1. Sequencing was carried out using blood. This sequence was found in an elderly woman in good health. CDR3 bases: TGCAGCGTTGTAACAGGGGGGAACACTGAAGCTTTCTTT. The encoded protein is CSVVTGGNTEAFF.